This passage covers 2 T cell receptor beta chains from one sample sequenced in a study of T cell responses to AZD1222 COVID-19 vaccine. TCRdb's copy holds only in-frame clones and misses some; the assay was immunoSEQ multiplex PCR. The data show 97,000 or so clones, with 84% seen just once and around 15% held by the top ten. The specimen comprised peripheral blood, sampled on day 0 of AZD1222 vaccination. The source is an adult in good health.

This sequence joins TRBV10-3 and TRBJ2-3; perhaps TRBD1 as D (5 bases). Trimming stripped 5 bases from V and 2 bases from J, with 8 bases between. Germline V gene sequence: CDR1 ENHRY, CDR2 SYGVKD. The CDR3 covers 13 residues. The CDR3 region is CAISRGFTDTQYF. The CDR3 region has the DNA TGTGCCATCAGTAGGGGATTCACAGATACGCAGTATTTT.

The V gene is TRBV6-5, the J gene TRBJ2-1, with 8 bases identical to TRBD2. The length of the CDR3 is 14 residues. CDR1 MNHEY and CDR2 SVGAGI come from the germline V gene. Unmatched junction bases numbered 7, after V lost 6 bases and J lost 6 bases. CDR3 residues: CASSGTRSGNEQFF. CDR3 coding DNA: TGTGCCAGCAGCGGGACTAGATCCGGCAATGAGCAGTTCTTC.